Listed below are T cell receptor beta chains from one sample, sequenced in a study of regulatory T cells in long-lasting Graves disease. TCRdb reprocessed the multiplex PCR reads via MiXCR and lists one record per CDR3 protein. This table has over 400,000 distinct CDR3 sequences, about 15% appearing once. Separately, the same data were catalogued under a study of T cells in Graves' hyperthyroidism and ophthalmopathy.

This specimen consisted of peripheral blood mononuclear cells (PBMCs), obtained at new diagnosis, from a patient treated with antithyroid drugs. These receptors were collected from a woman aged 45-65 years with Graves disease. Each CDR3 is given with its conserved first and last residue. Each record gives: D gene, V gene, clone size, J gene, CDR3 protein, CDR3 DNA. D genes are given only for firm matches. Not all rows give a size; the values are once, few, many and, for expanded clones, a class.

d_gene: TRBD2
v_gene: TRBV7-2
abundance: many
j_gene: TRBJ2-7
CDR3aa: CASRPSGGSYEQYF
CDR3nt: TGTGCCAGCAGACCGTCGGGGGGGAGCTACGAGCAGTACTTC

d_gene: .
v_gene: TRBV19
abundance: few
j_gene: TRBJ1-1
CDR3aa: CASSIGALQNTEAFF
CDR3nt: TGTGCCAGTAGTATCGGTGCACTCCAGAACACTGAAGCTTTCTTT

d_gene: TRBD2
v_gene: TRBV18
abundance: few
j_gene: TRBJ2-5
CDR3aa: CASSPGFRGEETQYF
CDR3nt: TGTGCCAGCTCACCGGGTTTTCGGGGGGAAGAGACCCAGTACTTC

d_gene: TRBD1
v_gene: TRBV20-1
abundance: .
j_gene: TRBJ1-5
CDR3aa: CSAAFTGQHSNQPQHF
CDR3nt: TGCAGTGCTGCGTTCACGGGACAGCATAGCAATCAGCCCCAGCATTTT

d_gene: .
v_gene: TRBV20-1
abundance: many
j_gene: TRBJ1-2
CDR3aa: CSARRDGYTF
CDR3nt: TGCAGTGCCAGACGGGATGGCTACACCTTC

d_gene: .
v_gene: TRBV11-1
abundance: .
j_gene: TRBJ2-5
CDR3aa: CASSLGGGGKETQYF
CDR3nt: TGTGCCAGCAGCTTAGGAGGGGGCGGGAAAGAGACCCAGTACTTC

d_gene: .
v_gene: TRBV9
abundance: few
j_gene: TRBJ2-3
CDR3aa: CASSPGSSGADTQYF
CDR3nt: TGTGCCAGCAGCCCGGGATCCTCCGGGGCAGATACGCAGTATTTT

d_gene: .
v_gene: TRBV5-1
abundance: few
j_gene: TRBJ1-2
CDR3aa: CASSLEAVNGYTF
CDR3nt: TGCGCCAGCAGCTTGGAGGCAGTGAATGGCTACACCTTC

d_gene: .
v_gene: TRBV3-1
abundance: few
j_gene: TRBJ2-7
CDR3aa: CASSQDYPGAVSPEQYF
CDR3nt: TGTGCCAGCAGCCAAGATTATCCAGGGGCCGTATCCCCCGAGCAGTACTTC

d_gene: TRBD1
v_gene: TRBV9
abundance: many
j_gene: TRBJ2-7
CDR3aa: CASSVGQGSPEAYEQYF
CDR3nt: TGTGCCAGCAGCGTCGGACAGGGATCACCCGAAGCCTACGAGCAGTACTTC

d_gene: TRBD1
v_gene: TRBV11-3
abundance: many
j_gene: TRBJ1-5
CDR3aa: CASSLRWYRGHQPQHF
CDR3nt: TGTGCCAGCAGCTTACGTTGGTACAGGGGACATCAGCCCCAGCATTTT

d_gene: TRBD1
v_gene: TRBV28
abundance: few
j_gene: TRBJ2-7
CDR3aa: CASSGTGLAYEQYF
CDR3nt: TGTGCCAGCAGTGGGACAGGGTTGGCCTACGAGCAGTACTTC

d_gene: .
v_gene: TRBV13
abundance: .
j_gene: TRBJ1-3
CDR3aa: CASSPFSSGNTIYF
CDR3nt: TGTGCCAGCAGCCCATTTAGCTCTGGAAACACCATATATTTT

d_gene: .
v_gene: TRBV24-1
abundance: .
j_gene: TRBJ1-1
CDR3aa: CATSDPKGEAFF
CDR3nt: TGTGCCACCAGTGACCCTAAGGGTGAAGCTTTCTTT

d_gene: .
v_gene: TRBV28
abundance: many
j_gene: TRBJ2-5
CDR3aa: CASSLRGEGDETQYF
CDR3nt: TGTGCCAGCAGTTTGCGCGGGGAAGGGGACGAGACCCAGTACTTC